The 29 T cell receptor beta chains below were found in one sample sequenced in a study of vaccination and CD4 T cells after COVID-19 (dated by TCRdb to between 2022 and 2023). Libraries were prepared through PCR. Instrument on record: Illumina iSeq 100. At the Johns Hopkins FTIC core, DNA from the cultured CD4+ T cells underwent TCR sequencing with the Oncomine TCR Beta short-read assay. The raw public data were reprocessed by TCRdb itself: fastp quality trimming at Q25, MiXCR clonotype calling, in-frame beta chains only. Entries that share a CDR3 protein sequence are merged under the most common genes and DNA. The sample table shows more than 13,000 distinct CDR3 sequences, and 45% to 70% are seen once. Approximately 8.1% of the sample is taken by the ten largest. Per the publication, the treatment or condition label means: approximately nine-day PBMC culture with coronavirus spike peptide pools or control peptides (ViraFEST assay).

No antigen has been identified for these receptors. This specimen was CD4+ T cells from blood, cultured in vitro, taken before SARS-CoV-2 vaccination. These receptors were taken from a human donor who had recovered from COVID-19.

This clonotype was found a few times. V is TRBV20-1 and J is TRBJ1-3; D gene ambiguous. Trimming removed 4 bases at V and 4 bases at J, with 11 bases between. From germline, CDR1 is DFQATT and CDR2 SNEGSKA (reference sequence). The CDR3 contains 13 residues. CDR3 amino acids: CSATESAGNTIYF. For the CDR3, the DNA is TGCAGTGCTACGGAGTCGGCGGGAAACACCATATATTTT.

By proportion, this clonotype is large. This chain joins TRBV6-1 and TRBJ1-5, with TRBD1 matching 9 bases. The CDR3 consists of 17 residues. The germline gives CDR1 MNHNS, CDR2 SASEGT. With V trimmed by 6 bases and J by 7 bases, 16 bases remained unmatched. The CDR3 spells CASSRTLNRDRAQPQHF. The CDR3 region has the DNA TGTGCCAGCAGCCGAACGCTAAACCGGGACAGGGCCCAGCCCCAGCATTTT.

The chain employs TRBV20-1 and TRBJ1-6; maybe TRBD1 (5 bases). V lost 0 bases and J 6 bases, leaving 15 bases between the germline ends. Per germline, CDR1 DFQATT and CDR2 SNEGSKA (reference sequence). The CDR3 length is 16 residues. The CDR3 DNA sequence: TGCAGTGCTAGAGATGGCGGGGCGGGAAGTAATTCACCCCTCCACTTT. Residues: CSARDGGAGSNSPLHF.

The chain uses TRBV6-5 and TRBJ1-6; D gene unclear. Germline loops: CDR1 MNHEY, CDR2 SVGAGI. V lost 0 bases, J lost 0 bases, and 6 bases lay in between. The CDR3 contains 16 residues. This CDR3 is CASSYSAGSYNSPLHF. In DNA, the CDR3 is TGTGCCAGCAGTTACTCGGCCGGCTCCTATAATTCACCCCTCCACTTT.

In this sample, this clonotype turned up a few times. The chain uses TRBV6-5 and TRBJ1-2, with D unclear. The ends were cut back, 2 bases at V and 5 bases at J, with 12 bases in the middle. CDR1 MNHEY and CDR2 SVGAGI come from the germline V gene. The CDR3 consists of 14 residues. DNA of the CDR3: TGTGCCAGCAGTTACGGACGGAGTCTTTATGGCTACACCTTC. Its protein product is CASSYGRSLYGYTF.

Written as DNA, the CDR3 is TGTGCCAGTAGTATAGATCCCGATGAGCAGTTCTTC. It codes for CASSIDPDEQFF. This chain joins TRBV19 and TRBJ2-1; D gene unclear. Looked up from germline, CDR1 is LNHDA and CDR2 is SQIVND (reference sequence). The CDR3 extends over 12 amino acids. V lost 0 bases and J lost 8, with 5 bases in between.

This clonotype was picked up a small number of times. V usage is TRBV7-2 and J usage is TRBJ1-5; the match to TRBD1 covers 7 bases. Germline assignment: CDR1 SGHTA and CDR2 FQGNSA. CDR3 length equals 16 residues. The trim removed 1 base at V and 7 bases at J, leaving 10 bases unmatched. In DNA, the CDR3 is TGTGCCAGCAGCTTAGAAACAGGGGTGGAAAGGCAGCCCCAGCATTTT. Translated: CASSLETGVERQPQHF.

This sequence joins TRBV29-1 and TRBJ1-1; maybe TRBD1 (6 bases). Germline V gives CDR1 SQVTM, CDR2 ANQGSEA. Trimming removed 5 bases at V and 5 bases at J, with 9 bases between. CDR3 size: 11 residues. CDR3 sequence: CSVQGRTEAFF. As DNA, the CDR3 is TGCAGCGTTCAGGGGAGGACTGAAGCTTTCTTT.

J is TRBJ1-6 and V is TRBV5-6, with 10 positions matching TRBD1. V trimming: 4 bases; J trimming: 9 bases; junction bases outside the gene matches: 7. CDR3 length: 15 residues. Germline CDR1 SGHDT, CDR2 YYEEEE. Written as DNA, the CDR3 is TGTGCCAGCAGCCCACGGACAGGGGGGATTTCACCCCTCCACTTT. Protein product: CASSPRTGGISPLHF.

This chain joins TRBV27 and TRBJ1-2; possible D gene TRBD1, 6 bases. Trimming cost V 3 bases and J 5 bases, with 13 bases left between them. The CDR3 consists of 14 residues. From germline, CDR1 is MNHEY and CDR2 SMNVEV (reference sequence). Here the CDR3 reads CASSFRTAGYGYTF. CDR3 in DNA: TGTGCCAGCAGTTTCCGGACAGCCGGATATGGCTACACCTTC.

The rearrangement links TRBV19 to TRBJ1-2; possible D gene TRBD1, 6 bases. Per the germline V gene, CDR1 is LNHDA and CDR2 is SQIVND (reference sequence). The CDR3 consists of 16 residues. The V end lost 1 base, the J end lost 4 bases, and 16 bases lay between the germline ends. The CDR3 here is CASSIGGGGRGYGYTF. DNA of the CDR3: TGTGCCAGTAGTATAGGTGGCGGGGGGCGCGGCTATGGCTACACCTTC.

This clonotype was detected only once. The rearrangement joins TRBV24-1 to TRBJ2-3; TRBD1 agrees at 7 bases. J gave up 6 bases and V 5 bases, and 7 bases lay outside the gene matches. Germline-derived CDR1 and CDR2 are KGHDR and SFDVKD. This CDR3 has 14 residues. The CDR3 DNA follows: TGTGCCACCAGTGGGGACAGCTACTTGGATACGCAGTATTTT. This translates into CATSGDSYLDTQYF.

The CDR3 DNA reads TGTGCCAGCCAACCAAGGTCTGTGTGGGTGAACCTCTATGGCTACACCTTC. Amino acid sequence: CASQPRSVWVNLYGYTF. The chain carries TRBV28 and TRBJ1-2, with D unresolved. The CDR3 is 17 amino acids. Germline CDR1 reads MDHEN; CDR2 reads SYDVKM. V lost 8 bases and J lost 4, with 26 bases in between.

This sequence joins TRBV6-5 and TRBJ2-7; perhaps TRBD1 as D (6 bases). V lost 2 bases to trimming and J lost 5 bases, with 13 bases between them. This CDR3 is built from 14 residues. Germline V lookup: CDR1 MNHEY, CDR2 SVGAGI. The CDR3 is CASSYGQGSNEQYF. The CDR3 bases are TGTGCCAGCAGTTACGGTCAGGGGAGTAACGAGCAGTACTTC.

The CDR3 nucleotides read TGTGCCAGCAGCTTAGCCCCAGGCAGGACCGACCCGATCCAGTCGCAAGCTTTCTTT. Its protein is CASSLAPGRTDPIQSQAFF. This chain uses TRBV7-2 with TRBJ1-1; D is unresolved. The CDR3 runs to 19 residues. Between the trimmed V and J ends, which lost 0 bases and 9 bases, there was a span of 29 bases. The germline CDR1 and CDR2 sequences are SGHTA and FQGNSA.

This rearrangement joins TRBV20-1 to TRBJ1-4, with a tentative D call TRBD1 (5 bases). Germline-derived CDR1 and CDR2 are DFQATT and SNEGSKA (reference sequence). The CDR3 has 13 residues. Trimming stripped 6 bases from V and 8 bases from J, with 16 bases between. CDR3 nucleotide sequence: TGCAGTGCGAGGGGTGGGAGAGGGGAAAAACTGTTTTTT. Its translation is CSARGGRGEKLFF.

This clonotype has only a few counts. The chain recombines TRBV6-1 with TRBJ1-5; 9 positions match TRBD1. CDR1 and CDR2 from the germline V gene are MNHNS and SASEGT. The CDR3 sequence is 13 residues long. V trimming: 6 bases; J trimming: 4 bases; junction bases outside the gene matches: 1. The CDR3 here is CASRDRGNQPQHF. The CDR3 nucleotides read TGTGCCAGCAGGGACAGGGGAAATCAGCCCCAGCATTTT.

This clonotype was recorded a few times. The CDR3 protein is CSARAPGTGHSNQPQHF. The CDR3 nucleotides read TGCAGTGCTAGAGCCCCCGGGACAGGGCATAGCAATCAGCCCCAGCATTTT. The chain is built from TRBV20-1 and TRBJ1-5, with 9 bases identical to TRBD1. The germline CDR1 and CDR2 sequences are DFQATT and SNEGSKA (reference sequence). With 1 base clipped from V and 0 bases from J, the junction kept 7 bases outside the gene matches. This CDR3 contains 17 residues.

This clonotype was seen once. The J gene is TRBJ1-2, the V gene TRBV28, with D possibly being TRBD1 (6 bases). CDR1 is MDHEN, CDR2 SYDVKM, per germline. Trimming removed 5 bases at V and 3 bases at J, with 13 bases between. CDR3 size: 14 residues. The DNA for the CDR3 is TGTGCCAGCAGTAAAACAGGGTTTTACTATGGCTACACCTTC. It codes for CASSKTGFYYGYTF.

The chain combines TRBV28 with TRBJ2-1, with 7 bases matching TRBD1. Germline trimming cut 7 bases from V and 5 bases from J; bases unmatched to any gene: 11. The CDR3 is 15 amino acids. Germline V gene lookup returns CDR1 MDHEN and CDR2 SYDVKM. CDR3 sequence: CASIRRQGVNNEQFF. The CDR3 nucleotides read TGTGCCAGCATAAGGAGGCAGGGGGTAAACAATGAGCAGTTCTTC.

The chain couples TRBV7-2 to TRBJ2-3; D gene ambiguous. The CDR3 is 13 amino acids. The germline gives CDR1 SGHTA, CDR2 FQGNSA. The V end was cut by 4 bases, the J end by 3 bases, with 8 bases between. CDR3 sequence: CASSSPGTDTQYF. The CDR3 DNA reads as TGTGCCAGCAGCTCCCCAGGAACAGATACGCAGTATTTT.

V and J are TRBV10-3 and TRBJ1-2; D is perhaps TRBD1 (5 bases). This CDR3 has 13 amino acids. The V and J ends lost 3 bases and 7 bases respectively, with 12 bases between them. CDR1 and CDR2 from the germline V gene are ENHRY and SYGVKD. The CDR3 DNA reads as TGTGCCATCAGTGAAGACAGCCTCGGTGGCTACACCTTC. Translated, it gives CAISEDSLGGYTF.

The V and J genes are TRBV20-1 and TRBJ1-1, with a weak D call TRBD1 (6 bases). V was pared by 5 bases and J by 0 bases, with 13 bases between. CDR1 is DFQATT, CDR2 SNEGSKA, per germline (reference sequence). The length of the CDR3 is 14 residues. This CDR3 is CSAPRPGVNTEAFF. The CDR3 DNA is TGCAGTGCTCCCCGCCCAGGGGTGAACACTGAAGCTTTCTTT.

The chain is built from TRBV6-1 and TRBJ2-7; 8 bases fit TRBD1. The CDR3 is made up of 14 amino acids. Germline V CDR1 and CDR2: MNHNS, SASEGT. V lost 5 bases to trimming and J lost 5 bases; unmatched junction nucleotides: 8. CDR3 sequence: CASSRRQGKDEQYF. The DNA of the CDR3 is TGTGCCAGCAGTCGCAGACAGGGGAAGGACGAGCAGTACTTC.

This clonotype was found a few times. This chain connects TRBV9 to TRBJ1-1, with D hard to call. Per the germline V gene, CDR1 is SGDLS and CDR2 is YYNGEE. The CDR3 runs 14 residues. Trimming removed 3 bases from V and 3 bases from J, with 12 bases in between. CDR3 DNA sequence: TGTGCCAGCAGCGCTACGGGGTCCTACACTGAAGCTTTCTTT. This translates into CASSATGSYTEAFF.

This clonotype occurred a few times. The chain recombines TRBV2 with TRBJ1-1; 7 nucleotides align to TRBD1. There are 14 residues in the CDR3. The V gene end was trimmed by 6 bases and the J gene end by 4 bases; junction bases not matched to a gene: 8. Per germline, CDR1 SNHLY and CDR2 FYNNEI. The CDR3 is CASRMGQLLTEAFF. In DNA, the CDR3 is TGTGCCAGCAGGATGGGACAGCTCCTCACTGAAGCTTTCTTT.

The chain couples TRBV11-2 to TRBJ1-1, with a possible D match to TRBD1 (5 bases). V was cut by 4 bases and J by 1 base, with 13 bases left in between. CDR1 is SGHAT, CDR2 FQNNGV, per germline. CDR3 size: 15 residues. DNA for the CDR3: TGTGCCAGCAGCTCCTTGGCCGGGGGGAACACTGAAGCTTTCTTT. Protein sequence: CASSSLAGGNTEAFF.

The V gene is TRBV7-9, the J gene TRBJ2-1; D ambiguous. CDR1 is SEHNR, CDR2 FQNEAQ, per germline (reference sequence). The CDR3 is 12 amino acids. Trimming removed 7 bases at V and 9 bases at J, with 13 bases between. The CDR3 region is CASTPIGGEQFF. The CDR3 DNA follows: TGTGCCAGCACCCCTATCGGCGGTGAGCAGTTCTTC.

This clonotype was observed a handful of times. The rearrangement joins TRBV7-3 to TRBJ1-6; 12 bases agree with TRBD1. Looked up from germline, CDR1 is SGHTA and CDR2 is FQGTGA. Trimming took 1 base from V and 10 from J; bases not matched to a gene: 8. This CDR3 spans 17 amino acids. DNA of the CDR3: TGTGCCAGCAGCTTAAACTCACCGGGGACAGGGGGCTCACCCCTCCACTTT. It codes for CASSLNSPGTGGSPLHF. The variable domain in full, with the rest retrieved from reference TRBV7-3 and TRBJ1-6, is GAGVSQTPSNKVTEKGKYVELRCDPISGHTALYWYRQSLGQGPEFLIYFQGTGAADDSGLPNDRFFAVRPEGSVSTLKIQRTERGDSAVYLCASSLNSPGTGGSPLHFGNGTRLTVT.